A single sample gave rise to the 20 T cell receptor beta chains below, sequenced in a study of identical twins. TCRdb used MiXCR to reprocess the 5' RACE reads, holding one entry per CDR3 protein. Of about 920,000 distinct CDR3 sequences listed, 12% are singletons. The sample was also linked to a second study, of yellow fever vaccine responses in identical twins.

Material: PBMCs. These receptors were taken from a woman aged 18 to 35 in good health.

This chain connects TRBV6-2 or TRBV6-3 to TRBJ2-5; 9 nucleotides match TRBD2. The CDR3 runs to 17 residues. The V segment lost 2 bases and the J segment 5 bases; nucleotides outside the gene matches: 12. The V gene's germline CDR1 is MNHEY and CDR2 SVGEGT. The CDR3 DNA reads as TGTGCCAGCAGTTACGCAAGAGAGCGGGGGGCTCGGGAGACCCAGTACTTC. Amino acid sequence: CASSYARERGARETQYF.

This clonotype occurred many times. The V call is TRBV7-9, the J call TRBJ1-1; D is unresolved. The ends were cut back, 0 bases at V and 0 bases at J, with 5 bases in the middle. Per the germline V gene, CDR1 is SEHNR and CDR2 is FQNEAQ (reference sequence). The CDR3 is 14 amino acids. DNA of the CDR3: TGTGCCAGCAGCTTAGCGGATTTGAACACTGAAGCTTTCTTT. It codes for CASSLADLNTEAFF.

CDR3 region: CSVEKMTNTGELFF. The CDR3 region has the DNA TGCAGCGTTGAGAAGATGACGAACACCGGGGAGCTGTTTTTT. The chain is built from TRBV29-1 and TRBJ2-2; no definite D call. This CDR3 is built from 14 residues. Per the germline V gene, CDR1 is SQVTM and CDR2 is ANQGSEA. With 3 bases removed from V and 0 bases from J, the gap between germline ends came to 8 bases.

This clonotype has ten or more counts. The genes are TRBV5-1 and TRBJ2-3; 11 bases line up with TRBD2. V was clipped by 4 bases and J by 3 bases; unmatched bases: 10. Germline V gene data show CDR1 as SGHRS and CDR2 as YFSETQ. This CDR3 is built from 17 residues. Written as DNA, the CDR3 is TGCGCCAGCAGCAGAAAGACTAGCGGGGTTGGGACAGATACGCAGTATTTT. This codes for CASSRKTSGVGTDTQYF.

The rearrangement joins TRBV20-1 to TRBJ2-7; TRBD2 matches 13 bases. Losses at the gene ends were 4 bases for V and 7 bases for J; bases not matched to a gene: 7. The length of the CDR3 is 14 residues. CDR1 and CDR2 from the germline V gene are DFQATT and SNEGSKA (reference sequence). The CDR3 is CSAIDPTSGGEQYV. Here the CDR3 DNA reads TGCAGTGCTATAGACCCGACTAGCGGGGGGGAGCAGTACGTC.

This clonotype was seen a few times. This chain joins TRBV5-1 and TRBJ2-2, with D tentatively TRBD2 (5 bases). Germline V CDR1 and CDR2: SGHRS, YFSETQ. The V end lost 4 bases, the J end lost 4 bases, and 14 bases lay between the germline ends. The CDR3 spans 15 residues. The CDR3 sequence: CASSPGVPGTGELFF. The CDR3 DNA sequence: TGCGCCAGCAGCCCCGGGGTGCCAGGCACCGGGGAGCTGTTTTTT.

The table lists this clonotype with a few counts. The rearrangement uses TRBV7-6 and TRBJ2-3; 7 bases are shared with TRBD1. Germline lookup yields CDR1 SGHVS and CDR2 FNYEAQ. Trimming cost V 6 bases and J 0 bases; bases outside gene matches: 6. The CDR3 is made up of 15 amino acids. The CDR3 spells CASRETGASTDTQYF. The CDR3 nucleotides read TGTGCCAGCAGAGAAACAGGGGCAAGCACAGATACGCAGTATTTT.

This clonotype has only a few counts. V usage is TRBV10-1 and J usage is TRBJ1-3; D is uncertain. CDR3 length: 13 amino acids. Trimming removed 2 bases from V and 9 bases from J, with 11 bases in between. Germline V gene lookup returns CDR1 WNHNN and CDR2 SYGVQD (reference sequence). CDR3 protein: CASSEGRPGTIYF. The CDR3 DNA reads as TGCGCCAGCAGTGAGGGTCGGCCGGGCACCATATATTTT.

This chain uses TRBV6-1 with TRBJ1-1; D unresolved. Germline values: CDR1 MNHNS, CDR2 SASEGT. Trimming pared 2 bases from V and 1 base from J, leaving 8 bases between. The CDR3 covers 14 residues. The CDR3 sequence: CASSEHIRNTEAFF. DNA for the CDR3: TGTGCCAGCAGTGAACATATCAGGAACACTGAAGCTTTCTTT.

This clonotype was recorded a few times. This chain links TRBV11-2 with TRBJ2-2, with 11 positions matching TRBD2. This CDR3 is 19 amino acids long. CDR1 and CDR2 (germline): SGHAT, FQNNGV. Trimming took 0 bases from V and 6 from J; bases not matched to a gene: 12. For the CDR3, the DNA is TGTGCCAGCAGCTTAGAGTTTGGTAAAACTAGCGGGGGAGCCGGGGAGCTGTTTTTT. This sequence encodes CASSLEFGKTSGGAGELFF.

This clonotype was seen ten or more times. The chain carries TRBV12-3 or TRBV12-4 and TRBJ1-6, with 9 nucleotides matching TRBD1. After removal of 6 bases from V and 7 bases from J, the junction contained 4 bases not matched to a gene. The CDR3 sequence is 14 residues long. CDR3 protein: CASRVTGGNSPLHF. The CDR3 coding sequence is TGTGCCAGCAGAGTGACAGGGGGGAATTCACCCCTCCACTTT.

V and J are TRBV4-1 and TRBJ2-1; D possibly uses TRBD1 or TRBD2 (5 bases each). CDR1 is MGHRA and CDR2 is YSYEKL in the germline V gene. The CDR3 consists of 16 residues. Trimming took 2 bases from V and 7 from J, leaving 18 bases between them. The CDR3 bases are TGCGCCAGCAGCCAATTTTCCCGGGACCCAATAAATGAGCAGTTCTTC. It specifies CASSQFSRDPINEQFF.

This clonotype was found a few times. The genes are TRBV9 and TRBJ2-3, with D perhaps TRBD1 or TRBD2 (5 bases each). The CDR3 runs 14 residues. With 3 bases removed from V and 10 bases from J, the gap between germline ends came to 18 bases. Germline CDR1 SGDLS, CDR2 YYNGEE. The CDR3 is CASSEGTGRFAQYF. The CDR3 DNA follows: TGTGCCAGCAGCGAGGGAACGGGACGGTTTGCGCAGTATTTT.

This clonotype has ten or more counts. The rearrangement uses TRBV3-1 and TRBJ2-3, with D unclear. CDR3 length: 12 residues. V lost 4 bases, J lost 3 bases, and 5 bases lay in between. Germline-derived CDR1 and CDR2 are LGHDT and YNNKEL (reference sequence). As DNA, the CDR3 is TGTGCCAGCAGCCGCAATACAGATACGCAGTATTTT. As protein: CASSRNTDTQYF.

There are many counts of this clonotype. J is TRBJ2-1 and V is TRBV20-1, with TRBD2 matching 11 bases. Germline V gives CDR1 DFQATT, CDR2 SNEGSKA (reference sequence). V shed 7 bases, J shed 7 bases, and the junction held 15 bases outside the gene matches. The CDR3 runs to 16 residues. The DNA for the CDR3 is TGCAGTGGGATCCCCTTTAGCGGGGGGGCGGGGAATGAGCAGTTCTTC. This translates into CSGIPFSGGAGNEQFF.

Here the CDR3 reads CASSRALVSYEQYV. The CDR3 DNA reads TGCGCCAGCAGTAGGGCCTTAGTCTCTTACGAGCAGTACGTC. The chain joins TRBV10-2 to TRBJ2-7; D call uncertain. The germline V and J ends were trimmed by 5 bases and 4 bases, with 15 bases remaining between them. Per germline, CDR1 WSHSY and CDR2 SAAADI. The CDR3 length is 14 residues.

This clonotype was detected a few times. The gene calls are TRBV5-1 and TRBJ2-3, with D unclear. Trimming took off 1 base at V and 0 bases at J, with 9 bases between the two ends. Germline CDR1 reads SGHRS; CDR2 reads YFSETQ. The CDR3 sequence is 15 residues long. The CDR3 DNA follows: TGCGCCAGCAGCTTGTTGAGTCAGAGCACAGATACGCAGTATTTT. Amino acids: CASSLLSQSTDTQYF.

This chain uses TRBV6-1 with TRBJ2-1; possibly TRBD2 for D (6 bases). From germline, CDR1 is MNHNS and CDR2 SASEGT. V dropped 8 bases and J dropped 0 bases, with 17 bases sitting between them. This CDR3 is built from 16 residues. The CDR3 protein is CASSPSAQSSYNEQFF. CDR3 nucleotides: TGTGCCAGCTCCCCTAGCGCGCAGAGCTCCTACAATGAGCAGTTCTTC.

The chain joins TRBV28 to TRBJ2-5; 14 positions match TRBD2. V lost 5 bases to trimming and J lost 3 bases; unmatched junction nucleotides: 11. Germline values: CDR1 MDHEN, CDR2 SYDVKM. The CDR3 runs to 18 residues. CDR3: CASSAPPGLAGVEETQYF. In nucleotides, the CDR3 is TGTGCCAGCAGTGCACCCCCGGGACTAGCGGGGGTTGAAGAGACCCAGTACTTC.

In this sample, this clonotype turned up many times. DNA for the CDR3: TGCAGCGCAATAGCGGGAACCGGGGAGCTGTTTTTT. Protein sequence: CSAIAGTGELFF. The chain recombines TRBV29-1 with TRBJ2-2; 8 positions match TRBD2. With V trimmed by 7 bases and J by 5 bases, 3 bases remained unmatched. The CDR3 is made up of 12 amino acids. Per the germline V gene, CDR1 is SQVTM and CDR2 is ANQGSEA.